The clone carrying this T cell receptor (beta chain) was seen more than once but under ten times. The antigen is undetermined. CDR1 and CDR2 (germline): MNHEY, SVGAGI. This CDR3 has 15 residues. V lost 7 bases, J lost 0 bases, and 6 bases stayed unmatched. Populations isolated by sorting all had purity greater than 95%. This specimen belongs to a study of beta chain features in type 1 diabetes. Whole-study context: All samples combined gave just under 110 million sorted cells for examination. Study-wide points: TCRB CDR3 length was moderately but significantly reduced in all four CD4+ subsets of Type 1 diabetes patients. Sampled from patients, naive, central memory and Treg TCRB repertoires appeared more similar than those sampled from healthy donors.

What was sequenced were expressed TCRB transcripts, since all of the isolated RNA had been reverse transcribed. Assay used: immunoSEQ multiplex PCR; TCRdb lists only in-frame clones, some missing. Of 150,000 to 180,000 clones detected, 10% to 13% appear once; the ten largest clones hold roughly 0.5%. Sequenced input: central memory CD4+ T cells from blood. The J gene is TRBJ1-1, the V gene TRBV6-5, with 9 bases identical to TRBD1. This receptor was identified in a man aged 30 to 45 with type 1 diabetes. The CDR3 bases are TGTGCCAGCACCCGGACAGGGGCGATGAACACTGAAGCTTTCTTT. Amino acid sequence: CASTRTGAMNTEAFF.